This T cell receptor beta chain is from a study of shared clonotypes between healthy human individuals (TCRdb year 2020). Study-wide context: A few men and two women, aged 18 to 49 years, made up the cohort. For each donor, CD4 naive and CD4 memory were each run on three plates, CD8 naive on two plates, and CD8 memory on one plate. Blood TCR repertoires of about 5 healthy adults were deeply sequenced to estimate repertoire size and the extent of clonotype sharing between individuals. Different laboratories and diverse techniques were used to prepare libraries and sequence TCR repertoires, to increase sequencing depth and limit assay-specific biases. Between about 0.85 and 9.5 billion PBMCs per donor were obtained by leukapheresis. The investigation overall reported the following: Compared with non-shared clonotypes, clonotypes shared by all four sorted-subset donors had higher generation probabilities. Even with the large sequencing depth, rarefaction of the sorted-subset datasets indicated that sequencing was incomplete. About 4.5% of naive CD4, 3.5% of naive CD8, approximately 2% of memory CD4, and more than 0.35% of memory CD8 clonotypes were shared across a few donors. Based on pairwise subsampling, the degree of clonotype sharing among donors was expected to be affected by sequencing depth. The genetic and exposure-history diversity represented was limited by the small number of donors. Only blood was sampled, and tissue TCR repertoires likely differ from those in blood. Naive subsets generally had larger estimated clonotype richness than memory subsets.

The CDR3 holds 14 amino acids from the cysteine to the phenylalanine. Of all the DNA, just the CDR3 is kept, 42 bases in frame from base 1. V is cut back by 5 bases and J by 4 bases, with 8 bases in the junction unmatched. As encoded in the germline V gene (reference sequence), CDR1 is MNHEY while CDR2 is SMNVEV. As for this clone: There is no known antigen for this receptor. Within one base of it there is no much larger clone, and no base qualities were kept.

Using the deep immunoSEQ assay, TCR CDR3 regions were amplified from genomic DNA by multiplex PCR. Genomic DNA extracted from each cell subset was distributed evenly over all wells of several immunoSEQ 96-well plates, and each plate served as one replicate. Each replicate PCR for sorted subsets received about 180 ng genomic DNA, equal to roughly 30,000 T cell genomes. Purified libraries were quantified with a Qubit 3.0 fluorometer, sized on a Bioanalyzer 2100, and re-quantified with the KAPA Library Quantification kit. Each immunoSEQ 96-well plate was sequenced on its own single-read 150-cycle Illumina NextSeq 550 flow cell. On the study's bioinformatics: Because the immunoSEQ output held only junctional sequences and lacked quality scores, the filtering could not match the filtering applied to full-length reads. To assign V/J genes and CDR3, sequences were annotated against IMGT germline references using PyIR, a Python wrapper for IgBLAST v1.9. Reads were removed for weak V/J assignments (E-value above 1e-6), missing CDR3, stop codons, out-of-frame junctions, or ambiguous translated residues. V3J clonotypes were defined by identical inferred V gene, J gene, and CDR3 amino acid sequence. Percentage overlap between repertoires was calculated by dividing the number of shared unique clonotypes by the size of the smaller repertoire. Three approaches were used to assess repertoire richness: RTK rarefaction, the Chao1 estimator, and Recon v2.1 estimates of unobserved clonotypes. For all TCRbeta clonotypes obtained by the gDNA method from four donors, generation probabilities were computed with OLGA. TCRdb provides this immuneACCESS table in a form limited to in-frame rearrangements. Some clones are lacking; in checked studies, under half of them reflect an unresolved V gene, and why the rest are absent is not known. Clone size and V and J calls were adopted from that table, with D and trimming inferred from the DNA. This sample gives about 580,000 clones in total; about 98% of them show up just once. Together, the top ten hold 0.3% of the sample.

CD8 naive samples consisted of CD45RO-negative cells that were positively selected for CCR7, yielding a CD45RA+CCR7+ population without TemRA cells. Healthy HIV-negative adults with no recently reported acute infections or vaccinations were included as donors. Every donor was a Caucasian adult living in Nashville, Tennessee, USA. After blood collection by leukapheresis, PBMCs were isolated using Ficoll-Histopaque density gradient centrifugation and then cryopreserved in the vapor phase of liquid nitrogen. Purity and quantity of every magnetically sorted T cell population were checked by analytical flow cytometry. Each sorted fraction had its genomic DNA isolated and then quantified by UV absorbance on a Nanodrop 2000c.

The sequenced sample consisted of naive CD8+ T cells sorted from blood. The label giving this sample's cell subset or site can be read as: CD45RA+CCR7+. The sequence was obtained from a man aged 25 to 40 in good health. The chain couples TRBV27 to TRBJ2-7; 7 central nucleotides agree with TRBD2. The DNA sequence is TGTGCCAGCAGTATGAGCGGGGCGATATACGAGCAGTACTTC. Translation gives CASSMSGAIYEQYF.